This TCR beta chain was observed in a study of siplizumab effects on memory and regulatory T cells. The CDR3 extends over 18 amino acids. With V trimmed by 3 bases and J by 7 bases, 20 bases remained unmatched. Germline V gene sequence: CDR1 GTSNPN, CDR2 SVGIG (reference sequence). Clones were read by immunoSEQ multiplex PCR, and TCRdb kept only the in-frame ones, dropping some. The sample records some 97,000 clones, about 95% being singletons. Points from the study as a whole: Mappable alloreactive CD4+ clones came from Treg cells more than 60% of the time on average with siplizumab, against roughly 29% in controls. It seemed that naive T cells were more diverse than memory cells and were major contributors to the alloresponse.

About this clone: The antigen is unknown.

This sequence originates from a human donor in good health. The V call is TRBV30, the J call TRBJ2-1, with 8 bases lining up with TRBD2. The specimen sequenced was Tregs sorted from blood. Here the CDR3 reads CAWSPRSSGIRGDNEQFF. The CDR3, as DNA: TGTGCCTGGAGCCCCCGGAGTAGCGGGATCCGAGGGGATAATGAGCAGTTCTTC.